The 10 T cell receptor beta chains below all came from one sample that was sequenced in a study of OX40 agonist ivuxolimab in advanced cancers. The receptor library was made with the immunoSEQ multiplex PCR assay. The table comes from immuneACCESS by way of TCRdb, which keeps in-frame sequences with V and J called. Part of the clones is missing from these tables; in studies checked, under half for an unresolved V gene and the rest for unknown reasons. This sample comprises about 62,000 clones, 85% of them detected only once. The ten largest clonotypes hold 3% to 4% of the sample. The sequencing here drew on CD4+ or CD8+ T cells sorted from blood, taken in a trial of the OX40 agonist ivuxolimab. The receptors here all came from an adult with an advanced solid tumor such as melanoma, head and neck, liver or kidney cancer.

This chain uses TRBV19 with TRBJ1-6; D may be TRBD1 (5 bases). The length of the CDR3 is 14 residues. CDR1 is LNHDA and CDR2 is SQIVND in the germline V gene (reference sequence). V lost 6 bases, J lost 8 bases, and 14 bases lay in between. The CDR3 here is CASSRGRGDSPLHF. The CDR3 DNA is TGTGCCAGTAGCCGAGGACGGGGGGATTCACCCCTCCACTTT. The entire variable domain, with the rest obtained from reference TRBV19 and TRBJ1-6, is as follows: DGGITQSPKYLFRKEGQNVTLSCEQNLNHDAMYWYRQDPGQGLRLIYYSQIVNDFQKGDIAEGYSVSREKKESFPLTVTSAQKNPTAFYLCASSRGRGDSPLHFGNGTRLTVT.

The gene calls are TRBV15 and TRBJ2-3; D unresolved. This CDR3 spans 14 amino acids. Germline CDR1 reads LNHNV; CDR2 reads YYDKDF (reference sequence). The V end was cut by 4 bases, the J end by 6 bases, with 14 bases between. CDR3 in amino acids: CATSTGLVGDTQYF. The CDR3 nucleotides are TGTGCCACCAGCACTGGCCTTGTGGGTGATACGCAGTATTTT.

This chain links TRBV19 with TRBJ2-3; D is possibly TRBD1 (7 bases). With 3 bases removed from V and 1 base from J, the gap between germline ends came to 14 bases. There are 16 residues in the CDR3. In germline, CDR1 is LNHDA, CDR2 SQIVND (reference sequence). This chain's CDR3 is CASSIRGGGGTDTQYF. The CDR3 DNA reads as TGTGCCAGTAGTATTCGAGGAGGGGGCGGCACAGATACGCAGTATTTT.

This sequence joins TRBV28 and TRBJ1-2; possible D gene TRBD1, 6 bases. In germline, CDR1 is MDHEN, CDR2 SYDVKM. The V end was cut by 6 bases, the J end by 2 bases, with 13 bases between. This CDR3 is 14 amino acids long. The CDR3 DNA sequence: TGTGCCAGCAGCGATATGGGGGGCAACTATGGCTACACCTTC. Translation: CASSDMGGNYGYTF.

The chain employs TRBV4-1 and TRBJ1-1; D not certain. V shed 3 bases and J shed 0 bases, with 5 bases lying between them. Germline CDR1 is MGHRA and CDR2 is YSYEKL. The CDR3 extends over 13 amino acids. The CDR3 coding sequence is TGCGCCAGCAGCCACCCCCTGAACACTGAAGCTTTCTTT. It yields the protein CASSHPLNTEAFF.

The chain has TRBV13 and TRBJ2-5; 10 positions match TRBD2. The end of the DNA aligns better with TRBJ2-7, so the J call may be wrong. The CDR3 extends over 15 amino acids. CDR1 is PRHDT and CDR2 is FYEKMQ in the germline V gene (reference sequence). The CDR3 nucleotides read TGTGCCAGCAGCCCGGAACTAGCGGGGCCCTACGAGCAGTACTTC. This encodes CASSPELAGPYEQYF.

The CDR3 is CASSSSGGTGELFF. DNA of the CDR3: TGTGCCAGCAGCTCTAGCGGGGGCACCGGGGAGCTGTTTTTT. V usage is TRBV7-9 and J usage is TRBJ2-2; TRBD2 matches at 10 bases. This CDR3 region has 14 residues. The V gene end was trimmed by 4 bases and the J gene end by 4 bases; junction bases not matched to a gene: 0. Germline assignment: CDR1 SEHNR and CDR2 FQNEAQ (reference sequence).

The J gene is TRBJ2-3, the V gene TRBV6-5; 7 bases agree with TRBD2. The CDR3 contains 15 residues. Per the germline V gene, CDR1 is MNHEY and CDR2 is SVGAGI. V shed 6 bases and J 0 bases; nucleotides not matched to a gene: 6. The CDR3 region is CASRQSGTSTDTQYF. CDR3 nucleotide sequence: TGTGCCAGCAGACAGAGCGGGACTAGCACAGATACGCAGTATTTT.

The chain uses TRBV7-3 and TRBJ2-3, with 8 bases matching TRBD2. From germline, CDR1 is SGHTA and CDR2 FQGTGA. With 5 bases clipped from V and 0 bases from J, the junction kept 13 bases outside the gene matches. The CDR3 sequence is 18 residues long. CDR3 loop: CASSPGRGGRSSTDTQYF. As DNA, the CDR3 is TGTGCCAGCAGCCCTGGGCGGGGCGGGAGGTCTAGCACAGATACGCAGTATTTT.

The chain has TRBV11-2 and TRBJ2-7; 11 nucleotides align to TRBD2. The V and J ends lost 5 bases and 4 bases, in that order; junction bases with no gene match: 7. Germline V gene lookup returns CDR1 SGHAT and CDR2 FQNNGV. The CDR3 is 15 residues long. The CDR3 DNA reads TGTGCCAGCAGCCCCAGACTAGCGGGACGGTACGAGCAGTACTTC. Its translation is CASSPRLAGRYEQYF.